Shown below are 30 T cell receptor beta chains from a single sample sequenced in a study of shared clonotypes between healthy human individuals. CD45RO-negative, CCR7-selected cells formed the naive CD8 fraction, which excluded terminally differentiated effector memory CD45RA+ cells. The protocol was immunoSEQ multiplex PCR, while the TCRdb copy is restricted to in-frame clones and leaves out a portion. The data contain around 550,000 clones, roughly 96% of them singletons. Sequenced: naive CD8+ T cells sorted from blood. These receptors came from a woman in her twenties or thirties in good health.

The chain employs TRBV28 and TRBJ1-3; D gene ambiguous. The CDR3 is made up of 15 amino acids. The germline V gene encodes CDR1 MDHEN and CDR2 SYDVKM. V was trimmed by 3 bases and J by 0 bases, leaving 9 bases between them. This chain's CDR3 is CASSLGQSSGNTIYF. Written as DNA, the CDR3 is TGTGCCAGCAGTTTGGGTCAGAGCTCTGGAAACACCATATATTTT.

The J gene is TRBJ2-7, the V gene TRBV5-6, with D possibly being TRBD1 (6 bases). With 4 bases removed from V and 0 bases from J, the gap between germline ends came to 20 bases. This CDR3 contains 17 residues. Germline V gene data show CDR1 as SGHDT and CDR2 as YYEEEE. DNA of the CDR3: TGTGCCAGCAGCGTTGGCCCCCGGGACATGCGCTCCTACGAGCAGTACTTC. Translating gives CASSVGPRDMRSYEQYF.

V gene TRBV5-6 combines with J gene TRBJ2-7, with 9 nucleotides matching TRBD1. Germline CDR1 and CDR2: SGHDT and YYEEEE. V was clipped by 4 bases and J by 4 bases; unmatched bases: 3. The CDR3 is 13 residues long. CDR3 region: CASSGTGMYEQYF. CDR3 DNA: TGTGCCAGCAGCGGGACAGGGATGTACGAGCAGTACTTC.

The V call is TRBV9, the J call TRBJ1-1, with a tentative D call TRBD1 (6 bases). Trimming took off 0 bases at V and 4 bases at J, with 13 bases between the two ends. The germline V gene has CDR1 SGDLS and CDR2 YYNGEE. This CDR3 region has 15 residues. The CDR3 protein is CASSVVPGASTEAFF. As DNA, the CDR3 is TGTGCCAGCAGCGTAGTTCCGGGGGCGAGCACTGAAGCTTTCTTT.

The DNA for the CDR3 is TGTGCCAGCAGCTCAGGGTCAGGGGAGTTTAATCAGCCCCAGCATTTT. Protein sequence: CASSSGSGEFNQPQHF. The chain carries TRBV11-2 and TRBJ1-5; weak D call: TRBD1 (6 bases). With 4 bases removed from V and 4 bases from J, the gap between germline ends came to 17 bases. Germline CDR1 SGHAT, CDR2 FQNNGV. The CDR3 extends over 16 amino acids.

The CDR3 sequence: CASRPPTGGNQPQHF. DNA of the CDR3: TGTGCCAGCAGGCCTCCCACGGGGGGCAATCAGCCCCAGCATTTT. The chain combines TRBV28 with TRBJ1-5; a weak D match, TRBD1 (5 bases). The CDR3 covers 15 residues. The germline V gene encodes CDR1 MDHEN and CDR2 SYDVKM. V was trimmed by 6 bases and J by 2 bases, leaving 14 bases between them.

The chain has TRBV7-9 and TRBJ2-7; 8 bases are a match to TRBD2. The trim removed 4 bases at V and 3 bases at J, leaving 8 bases unmatched. This CDR3 region has 15 residues. Germline assignment: CDR1 SEHNR and CDR2 FQNEAQ (reference sequence). The CDR3 DNA sequence: TGTGCCAGCAGCTCCAAGAGCGGGAGCGTCTACGAGCAGTACTTC. It is translated as CASSSKSGSVYEQYF.

This chain links TRBV15 with TRBJ2-2, with D hard to call. The CDR3 runs to 15 residues. Germline V gene data show CDR1 as LNHNV and CDR2 as YYDKDF (reference sequence). V shed 0 bases and J shed 5 bases, with 10 bases lying between them. This CDR3 reads CATSRDGGMTGELFF. The CDR3 coding sequence is TGTGCCACCAGCAGAGATGGCGGTATGACCGGGGAGCTGTTTTTT.

This clone appeared once. The rearrangement links TRBV2 to TRBJ2-1; D ambiguous. Germline V lookup: CDR1 SNHLY, CDR2 FYNNEI. V lost 4 bases to trimming and J lost 8 bases, with 9 bases between them. The length of the CDR3 is 12 residues. The CDR3 loop is CASSAYLHEQFF. DNA of the CDR3: TGTGCCAGCAGTGCATACTTGCATGAGCAGTTCTTC.

A note on this clone: The same CDR3 arises from other DNA sequences in this sample as well. The genes are TRBV5-4 and TRBJ2-7; D gene ambiguous. The length of the CDR3 is 13 residues. Germline CDR1 reads SGHNT; CDR2 reads YYREEE (reference sequence). Trimming removed 0 bases at V and 3 bases at J, with 7 bases between. The CDR3 loop reads CASSLAGSYEQYF. In DNA, the CDR3 is TGTGCCAGCAGCTTGGCAGGAAGCTACGAGCAGTACTTC.

CDR3: CASRRGSSYEQYF. CDR3 coding DNA: TGTGCCAGCAGACGAGGGAGTTCGTACGAGCAGTACTTC. V usage is TRBV28 and J usage is TRBJ2-7; possibly TRBD2 for D (5 bases). This CDR3 is 13 amino acids long. Trimming stripped 6 bases from V and 4 bases from J, with 13 bases between. In germline, CDR1 is MDHEN, CDR2 SYDVKM.

The chain is built from TRBV5-4 and TRBJ1-1; weak D call: TRBD1 (5 bases). This CDR3 is built from 14 residues. Trimming left V 3 bases short and J 8 bases short, with 17 bases between. Germline assignment: CDR1 SGHNT and CDR2 YYREEE (reference sequence). CDR3: CASSSGGTEREAFF. The CDR3 coding sequence is TGTGCCAGCAGCTCCGGGGGTACAGAAAGAGAAGCTTTCTTT.

The chain is built from TRBV5-1 and TRBJ2-7, with TRBD1 matching over 10 bases. V dropped 4 bases and J dropped 6; count of bases not matched to a gene: 7. Germline V gives CDR1 SGHRS, CDR2 YFSETQ. The length of the CDR3 is 14 residues. CDR3 amino acids: CASSRGTGVAEQYF. The DNA of the CDR3 is TGCGCCAGCAGCCGCGGGACAGGGGTTGCCGAGCAGTACTTC. Full variable domain (remainder filled in from reference TRBV5-1 and TRBJ2-7): KAGVTQTPRYLIKTRGQQVTLSCSPISGHRSVSWYQQTPGQGLQFLFEYFSETQRNKGNFPGRFSGRQFSNSRSEMNVSTLELGDSALYLCASSRGTGVAEQYFGPGTRLTVT.

The CDR3 nucleotides are TGTGCCAGCAGCTTAGCCCGGGGTCTTACCTACGAGCAGTACTTC. This encodes CASSLARGLTYEQYF. The chain recombines TRBV11-2 with TRBJ2-7, with D perhaps matching TRBD2 (5 bases). CDR3 size: 15 residues. The V end lost 1 base, the J end lost 2 bases, and 12 bases lay between the germline ends. Germline V gene data show CDR1 as SGHAT and CDR2 as FQNNGV.

The rearrangement joins TRBV27 to TRBJ1-2; no reliable D call. Germline CDR1 and CDR2: MNHEY and SMNVEV (reference sequence). CDR3 length equals 14 residues. V lost 4 bases and J lost 4, with 13 bases in between. The CDR3 sequence: CASSSPPDIYGYTF. In DNA, the CDR3 is TGTGCCAGCAGTTCCCCTCCAGACATCTATGGCTACACCTTC.

V is TRBV5-6 and J is TRBJ1-5; 8 nucleotides align to TRBD1. CDR1 is SGHDT, CDR2 YYEEEE, per germline. This CDR3 region has 16 residues. V was pared by 0 bases and J by 3 bases, with 5 bases of the junction left unmatched. CDR3 sequence: CASSLAGQAINQPQHF. The CDR3 coding sequence is TGTGCCAGCAGCTTGGCGGGACAGGCGATCAATCAGCCCCAGCATTTT. The whole variable domain, filled in from reference TRBV5-6 and TRBJ1-5, reads DAGVTQSPTHLIKTRGQQVTLRCSPKSGHDTVSWYQQALGQGPQFIFQYYEEEERQRGNFPDRFSGHQFPNYSSELNVNALLLGDSALYLCASSLAGQAINQPQHFGDGTRLSIL.

This clone was observed once. The chain is built from TRBV9 and TRBJ2-3, with D unclear. Between the trimmed V and J ends, which lost 0 bases and 2 bases, there was a span of 10 bases. The V gene's germline CDR1 is SGDLS and CDR2 YYNGEE. This CDR3 spans 15 amino acids. Here the CDR3 reads CASSVGGSPTDTQYF. CDR3 DNA: TGTGCCAGCAGCGTAGGAGGTAGCCCCACAGATACGCAGTATTTT.

This clone appeared once. The chain has TRBV28 and TRBJ1-1; TRBD1 matches at 7 bases. J was trimmed by 4 bases and V by 3 bases; bases with no gene match: 8. Germline V gene data show CDR1 as MDHEN and CDR2 as SYDVKM. The CDR3 runs to 15 residues. The CDR3 region is CASSFEGGLATEAFF. CDR3 coding DNA: TGTGCCAGCAGTTTCGAAGGGGGCTTAGCCACTGAAGCTTTCTTT.

This chain links TRBV11-2 with TRBJ2-5; maybe TRBD2 (5 bases). The DNA end is a closer match to TRBJ2-7, so the J assignment may be wrong. Germline lookup yields CDR1 SGHAT and CDR2 FQNNGV. This CDR3 comprises 15 residues. Here the CDR3 reads CASRWGLLGAYEQYF. CDR3 coding DNA: TGTGCCAGCAGGTGGGGTCTACTCGGGGCCTACGAGCAGTACTTC.

The gene calls are TRBV27 and TRBJ2-2; D gene unclear. The CDR3 loop spans 13 amino acids. V dropped 5 bases and J dropped 6 bases, with 10 bases sitting between them. In germline, CDR1 is MNHEY, CDR2 SMNVEV (reference sequence). Here the CDR3 reads CASSPLAAGELFF. DNA of the CDR3: TGTGCCAGCAGTCCGCTGGCTGCCGGGGAGCTGTTTTTT.

The chain combines TRBV16 with TRBJ1-6; no reliable D call. Trimming took 0 bases from V and 7 from J, leaving 7 bases between them. Per the germline V gene, CDR1 is KGHSY and CDR2 is FQNENV. The CDR3 consists of 14 residues. The CDR3, as DNA: TGTGCCAGCAGCCAATCGGCCTTCAATTCACCCCTCCACTTT. Translation gives CASSQSAFNSPLHF.

This rearrangement joins TRBV28 to TRBJ2-2; TRBD1 matches 10 bases. Unmatched junction bases numbered 8, after V lost 7 bases and J lost 6 bases. Germline CDR1 and CDR2: MDHEN and SYDVKM. The length of the CDR3 is 15 residues. The CDR3 region has the DNA TGTGCCAGCAACCCGGGACAGGGGTACGCCGGGGAGCTGTTTTTT. Its protein product is CASNPGQGYAGELFF.

This chain joins TRBV4-1 and TRBJ1-1; 9 bases are a match to TRBD1. The V segment lost 1 base and the J segment 6 bases; nucleotides outside the gene matches: 9. Germline V gene lookup returns CDR1 MGHRA and CDR2 YSYEKL. There are 16 residues in the CDR3. The CDR3: CASSQGPPGTGPEAFF. The CDR3 coding sequence is TGCGCCAGCAGCCAAGGACCCCCCGGGACAGGGCCTGAAGCTTTCTTT.

V gene TRBV4-1 combines with J gene TRBJ1-5; D gene unclear. Germline CDR1 reads MGHRA; CDR2 reads YSYEKL. This CDR3 region has 14 residues. Trimming took 1 base from V and 9 from J, leaving 13 bases between them. The CDR3 DNA follows: TGCGCCAGCAGCCAAGGTCCCCTGGTTGGGCCCCAGCATTTT. Translating it yields CASSQGPLVGPQHF.

The rearrangement joins TRBV21-1 to TRBJ1-2; the table names TRBD1, a call not compared with the DNA. TRBV21-1 is an annotated pseudogene. The CDR3 extends over 19 amino acids. The DNA for the CDR3 is TGTGCCAGCAGCTCCCTCGACAGGGAGGTCATAGGGGCGGTTTATGGCTACACCTTC. Translating gives CASSSLDREVIGAVYGYTF.

The chain employs TRBV5-6 and TRBJ2-6, with 7 positions matching TRBD1. Germline lookup yields CDR1 SGHDT and CDR2 YYEEEE. Trimming removed 6 bases from V and 2 bases from J; junction bases left unmatched: 14. This CDR3 has 18 amino acids. CDR3 loop: CASTLSWTGWTGANVLTF. The CDR3, as DNA: TGTGCCAGCACCTTATCTTGGACAGGATGGACTGGGGCCAACGTCCTGACTTTC.

The chain links TRBV29-1 to TRBJ2-1; 11 bases align to TRBD2. CDR1 is SQVTM, CDR2 ANQGSEA, per germline. V shed 2 bases, J shed 0 bases, and the junction held 6 bases outside the gene matches. The CDR3 has 17 residues. The chain's CDR3 is CSVETRLAGSSYNEQFF. CDR3 bases: TGCAGCGTTGAAACACGACTAGCGGGAAGCTCCTACAATGAGCAGTTCTTC.

The rearrangement links TRBV5-6 to TRBJ1-3; the D is unclear. V was trimmed by 2 bases and J by 0 bases, leaving 9 bases between them. The CDR3 contains 15 residues. The germline gives CDR1 SGHDT, CDR2 YYEEEE. CDR3 residues: CASSFSRHSGNTIYF. The CDR3 DNA is TGTGCCAGCAGCTTTAGTCGCCACTCTGGAAACACCATATATTTT.

The chain recombines TRBV4-1 with TRBJ1-1, with D possibly being TRBD1 (6 bases). The CDR3 spans 19 residues. Germline V gives CDR1 MGHRA, CDR2 YSYEKL. V dropped 3 bases and J dropped 3 bases, with 26 bases sitting between them. DNA of the CDR3: TGCGCCAGCAGCCACCCTTTCTTGGCAGGGGCCGGGATGGACACTGAAGCTTTCTTT. This codes for CASSHPFLAGAGMDTEAFF.

This chain uses TRBV4-1 with TRBJ1-1; D uncertain. Trimming cost V 3 bases and J 0 bases, with 8 bases left between them. The CDR3 extends over 14 amino acids. Germline CDR1 MGHRA, CDR2 YSYEKL. CDR3 sequence (DNA): TGCGCCAGCAGCCAGCGGACCCTGAACACTGAAGCTTTCTTT. As protein: CASSQRTLNTEAFF.